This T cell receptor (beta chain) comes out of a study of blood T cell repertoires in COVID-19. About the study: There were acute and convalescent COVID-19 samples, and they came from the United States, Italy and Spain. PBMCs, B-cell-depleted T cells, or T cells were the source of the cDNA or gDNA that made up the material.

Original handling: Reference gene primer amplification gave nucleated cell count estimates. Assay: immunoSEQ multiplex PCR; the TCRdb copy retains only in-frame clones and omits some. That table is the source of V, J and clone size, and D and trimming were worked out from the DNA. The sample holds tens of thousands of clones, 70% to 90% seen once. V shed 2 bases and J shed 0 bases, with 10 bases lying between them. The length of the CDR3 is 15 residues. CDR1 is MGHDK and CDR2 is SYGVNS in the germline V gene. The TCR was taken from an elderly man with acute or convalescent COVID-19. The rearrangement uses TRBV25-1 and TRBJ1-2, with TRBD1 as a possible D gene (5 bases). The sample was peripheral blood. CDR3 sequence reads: CASSEPGNANYGYTF. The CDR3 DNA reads TGTGCCAGCAGTGAACCAGGGAATGCTAACTATGGCTACACCTTC.